The 25 T cell receptor beta chains below were found in one sample sequenced in a study of blood T cell repertoires in COVID-19. Clones were read by immunoSEQ multiplex PCR, and TCRdb kept only the in-frame ones, dropping some. The repertoire consists of fewer than 500,000 clones, with 86% occurring once and the leading ten covering approximately 1.4%. Source material: peripheral blood. These receptors were obtained from a woman in her 30s with active or convalescent COVID-19.

This clone was observed once. The rearrangement joins TRBV6-5 to TRBJ2-1, with D possibly TRBD1 on 5 matching bases. The CDR3 length is 14 residues. Trimming took 3 bases from V and 7 from J, leaving 13 bases between them. Germline V gives CDR1 MNHEY, CDR2 SVGAGI. The CDR3 protein is CASSYLGEWNEQFF. The CDR3 DNA reads TGTGCCAGCAGTTATTTAGGGGAATGGAATGAGCAGTTCTTC.

The rearrangement joins TRBV6-6 to TRBJ2-7, with 7 bases lining up with TRBD2. The ends lost 3 bases at V and 2 bases at J; junction bases unmatched: 7. Per germline, CDR1 MNHNY and CDR2 SVGAGI (reference sequence). The CDR3 runs to 15 residues. The CDR3 DNA sequence: TGTGCCAGCAGTTATGGAGCGGGAATGGCCTACGAGCAGTACTTC. It codes for CASSYGAGMAYEQYF.

The chain is built from TRBV19 and TRBJ1-1; the D gene is possibly TRBD1 (6 bases). Germline assignment: CDR1 LNHDA and CDR2 SQIVND (reference sequence). The V end was cut by 4 bases, the J end by 2 bases, with 11 bases between. This CDR3 is built from 14 residues. CDR3 nucleotides: TGTGCCAGTAGTAAACAGGGCCCCAACACTGAAGCTTTCTTT. Protein: CASSKQGPNTEAFF.

The rearrangement joins TRBV6-5 to TRBJ2-2; 11 bases agree with TRBD1. The CDR3 is 15 amino acids. J lost 6 bases, V lost 5 bases, and 5 bases had no gene match. The germline gives CDR1 MNHEY, CDR2 SVGAGI. CDR3 coding DNA: TGTGCCAGCAGTCTCGGACAGGGGGCGGCCGGGGAGCTGTTTTTT. Translated, it gives CASSLGQGAAGELFF.

DNA of the CDR3: TGTGCCAGCAGTAGAGCTGACACCTCTGGAAACACCATATATTTT. This sequence encodes CASSRADTSGNTIYF. The chain recombines TRBV28 with TRBJ1-3, with unresolved D. The length of the CDR3 is 15 residues. Germline V CDR1 and CDR2: MDHEN, SYDVKM. With 5 bases removed from V and 0 bases from J, the gap between germline ends came to 11 bases.

This clone has a handful of counts. The chain couples TRBV27 to TRBJ1-5; maybe TRBD1 (6 bases). This CDR3 is built from 14 residues. From germline, CDR1 is MNHEY and CDR2 SMNVEV (reference sequence). V was cut by 5 bases and J by 0 bases, with 8 bases left in between. CDR3 DNA: TGTGCCAGCAGTCGGACAGATAGCAATCAGCCCCAGCATTTT. Protein: CASSRTDSNQPQHF.

V gene TRBV19 combines with J gene TRBJ1-1; possibly TRBD1 for D (6 bases). Between the trimmed V and J ends, which lost 8 bases and 10 bases, there was a span of 29 bases. Germline lookup yields CDR1 LNHDA and CDR2 SQIVND (reference sequence). The CDR3 covers 16 residues. CDR3 in amino acids: CASLHPLTGALGGAFF. The CDR3 DNA follows: TGTGCCAGTCTCCATCCATTAACAGGTGCCTTAGGGGGAGCTTTCTTT. Together with reference TRBV19 and TRBJ1-1, the CDR3 gives the full variable domain: DGGITQSPKYLFRKEGQNVTLSCEQNLNHDAMYWYRQDPGQGLRLIYYSQIVNDFQKGDIAEGYSVSREKKESFPLTVTSAQKNPTAFYLCASLHPLTGALGGAFFGQGTRLTVV.

The chain carries TRBV21-1 and TRBJ1-1; the D call of TRBD1 is as the table states it, not checked on the DNA. TRBV21-1 corresponds to a pseudogene. This CDR3 contains 17 residues. The CDR3 DNA sequence: TGTGCCAGCAGCGGCCCCAGGGTGAAGTGTTGTGATACTGAAGCTTTCTTT. This sequence encodes CASSGPRVKCCDTEAFF.

This chain uses TRBV7-9 with TRBJ2-1, with 11 nucleotides matching TRBD2. The CDR3 is made up of 15 amino acids. The V gene's germline CDR1 is SEHNR and CDR2 FQNEAQ (reference sequence). V shed 5 bases, J shed 4 bases, and the junction held 4 bases outside the gene matches. CDR3 sequence (DNA): TGTGCCAGCAGCACGACTAGCGGGGTTTACAATGAGCAGTTCTTC. As protein: CASSTTSGVYNEQFF.

This clone was observed once. The rearrangement links TRBV19 to TRBJ1-5; TRBD1 might be the D (5 bases). Per the germline V gene, CDR1 is LNHDA and CDR2 is SQIVND (reference sequence). V was cut by 4 bases and J by 11 bases, with 18 bases left in between. There are 14 residues in the CDR3. As DNA, the CDR3 is TGTGCCAGTAGTACGGGGGGACTAGCCCCAACCCAGCATTTT. This sequence encodes CASSTGGLAPTQHF. The full variable domain, completed using reference TRBV19 and TRBJ1-5, is DGGITQSPKYLFRKEGQNVTLSCEQNLNHDAMYWYRQDPGQGLRLIYYSQIVNDFQKGDIAEGYSVSREKKESFPLTVTSAQKNPTAFYLCASSTGGLAPTQHFGDGTRLSIL.

This rearrangement joins TRBV9 to TRBJ1-1; D not certain. The V gene lost 5 bases and the J gene lost 0 bases, with 14 bases spanning the gap. CDR1 is SGDLS, CDR2 YYNGEE, per germline. The CDR3 runs to 15 residues. The chain's CDR3 is CASRAVGLMNTEAFF. Written as DNA, the CDR3 is TGTGCCAGCAGAGCCGTTGGGCTCATGAACACTGAAGCTTTCTTT.

The chain combines TRBV18 with TRBJ1-4; the D gene is possibly TRBD1 (6 bases). The germline V and J ends were trimmed by 1 base and 5 bases, with 8 bases remaining between them. The CDR3 has 14 residues. Germline V gene data show CDR1 as KGHSH and CDR2 as LQKENI. The CDR3 DNA follows: TGTGCCAGCTCACCACGGACAGTAAATGAAAAACTGTTTTTT. Translating it yields CASSPRTVNEKLFF.

This chain links TRBV5-4 with TRBJ1-1; the D gene is possibly TRBD1 (6 bases). Germline CDR1 SGHNT, CDR2 YYREEE (reference sequence). V was cut by 2 bases and J by 5 bases, with 10 bases left in between. The CDR3 runs to 13 residues. CDR3 nucleotide sequence: TGTGCCAGCAGCTTCGAGGGGGGGACTGAAGCTTTCTTT. Its translation: CASSFEGGTEAFF.

This clone was counted a single time. V usage is TRBV11-2 and J usage is TRBJ2-7, with 10 bases aligning to TRBD2. CDR1 is SGHAT, CDR2 FQNNGV, per germline. The CDR3 has 14 amino acids. With V trimmed by 5 bases and J by 4 bases, 5 bases remained unmatched. CDR3 amino acids: CASSVTSGPYEQYF. DNA for the CDR3: TGTGCCAGCAGCGTGACTAGCGGGCCGTACGAGCAGTACTTC. The complete variable domain, with remaining parts taken from reference TRBV11-2 and TRBJ2-7, reads EAGVAQSPRYKIIEKRQSVAFWCNPISGHATLYWYQQILGQGPKLLIQFQNNGVVDDSQLPKDRFSAERLKGVDSTLKIQPAKLEDSAVYLCASSVTSGPYEQYFGPGTRLTVT.

The chain recombines TRBV10-3 with TRBJ1-4; TRBD1 aligns across 9 bases. The CDR3 spans 15 residues. Germline CDR1 ENHRY, CDR2 SYGVKD. V shed 1 base, J shed 6 bases, and the junction held 3 bases outside the gene matches. The CDR3 DNA reads as TGTGCCATCAGTGAGTGGGACAGGGAAGATGAAAAACTGTTTTTT. Translated: CAISEWDREDEKLFF.

The rearrangement joins TRBV6-5 to TRBJ1-2, with 10 bases aligning to TRBD1. V shed 6 bases and J 5 bases; nucleotides not matched to a gene: 6. The germline V gene has CDR1 MNHEY and CDR2 SVGAGI. The CDR3 runs 14 residues. DNA for the CDR3: TGTGCCAGCAGAAGGGACAGGGGACATTATGGCTACACCTTC. It encodes CASRRDRGHYGYTF.

The CDR3 DNA follows: TGCGCCAGCAGCTTCCGCGGGGGGTCCGCCGGGGAGACCCAGTACTTC. Translation gives CASSFRGGSAGETQYF. V usage is TRBV5-1 and J usage is TRBJ2-5, with 8 bases matching TRBD2. This CDR3 is built from 16 residues. Germline trimming cut 2 bases from V and 5 bases from J; bases unmatched to any gene: 11. Per germline, CDR1 SGHRS and CDR2 YFSETQ.

In this sample, this clone turned up a few times. Other DNA sequences in the same sample also yield this CDR3. The chain carries TRBV27 and TRBJ2-7; 7 bases match TRBD1. V was clipped by 4 bases and J by 2 bases; unmatched bases: 2. This CDR3 contains 13 residues. Germline V gene sequence: CDR1 MNHEY, CDR2 SMNVEV (reference sequence). DNA for the CDR3: TGTGCCAGCAGTTACCAGGGGGCCTACGAGCAGTACTTC. Its translation: CASSYQGAYEQYF.

The V and J genes are TRBV2 and TRBJ1-4, with D perhaps TRBD1 (5 bases). CDR1 and CDR2 from the germline V gene are SNHLY and FYNNEI. V dropped 6 bases and J dropped 3 bases, with 8 bases sitting between them. This CDR3 has 13 residues. The CDR3 sequence is CASRWGANEKLFF. The CDR3 nucleotides read TGTGCCAGCAGGTGGGGGGCTAATGAAAAACTGTTTTTT.

The chain employs TRBV10-3 and TRBJ1-6; no clear D gene. Per germline, CDR1 ENHRY and CDR2 SYGVKD. The CDR3 contains 12 residues. The V end was cut by 2 bases, the J end by 8 bases, with 4 bases between. CDR3 in amino acids: CAISERDSPLHF. The CDR3 coding sequence is TGTGCCATCAGTGAGCGGGATTCACCCCTCCACTTT.

The chain couples TRBV6-5 to TRBJ1-2; 8 positions match TRBD1. J was trimmed by 4 bases and V by 5 bases; bases with no gene match: 6. The CDR3 is 14 residues long. CDR1 and CDR2 from the germline V gene are MNHEY and SVGAGI. CDR3 loop: CASSLRQGSYGYTF. The DNA of the CDR3 is TGTGCCAGCAGTCTCCGACAGGGGAGCTATGGCTACACCTTC.

This chain links TRBV3-1 (or the pseudogene TRBV3-2) with TRBJ2-3; D possibly corresponds to TRBD2 (6 bases). The CDR3 covers 16 residues. From germline, CDR1 is LGHDT and CDR2 YNNKEL (reference sequence). Trimming cost V 2 bases and J 3 bases, with 15 bases left between them. The CDR3 coding sequence is TGTGCCAGCAGCCAATTAGCGGTCCAAGCTACAGATACGCAGTATTTT. It encodes CASSQLAVQATDTQYF.

J is TRBJ2-1 and V is TRBV6-4; 16 nucleotides agree with TRBD2. The germline CDR1 and CDR2 sequences are MRHNA and SNTAGT. This CDR3 comprises 19 residues. The ends lost 6 bases at V and 5 bases at J; junction bases unmatched: 13. The chain's CDR3 is CASSGYPGTSGGDHNEQFF. CDR3 nucleotide sequence: TGTGCCAGCAGCGGATACCCCGGGACTAGCGGGGGGGACCACAATGAGCAGTTCTTC.

This clone was seen at least ten times. The chain carries TRBV5-1 and TRBJ2-5; maybe TRBD1 (7 bases). V was clipped by 2 bases and J by 5 bases, with 13 bases between them. Looked up from germline, CDR1 is SGHRS and CDR2 is YFSETQ. This CDR3 is built from 14 residues. This CDR3 is CASSFTGEAETQYF. The CDR3 nucleotides read TGCGCCAGCAGCTTCACAGGGGAGGCGGAGACCCAGTACTTC.

V and J are TRBV24-1 and TRBJ2-5; 11 bases are a match to TRBD1. The CDR3 has 16 residues. The J segment lost 5 bases and the V segment lost 2 bases, leaving 6 bases of the junction unmatched. Germline V gene sequence: CDR1 KGHDR, CDR2 SFDVKD. This CDR3 reads CATSDSGQGARETQYF. DNA for the CDR3: TGTGCCACCAGTGATTCAGGACAGGGGGCAAGGGAGACCCAGTACTTC.